A single sample is the source of the 9 T cell receptor beta chains below, sequenced in a study of T cells in Graves' hyperthyroidism and ophthalmopathy. Amplification yielded TCR beta CDR3 regions, with RNA transcripts as the source. Carried out on the TCR CDR3, a first-round RT-PCR used the HTBI primer set. TCRdb used MiXCR to reprocess the multiplex PCR reads, holding one entry per CDR3 protein. The repertoire consists of roughly 350,000 distinct CDR3 sequences, with about 15% occurring once and the leading ten covering 20% to 25%. The sample consisted of blood. The receptors stem from a woman aged 30 to 39 with Graves' hyperthyroidism.

This clonotype came up many times. V and J are TRBV28 and TRBJ1-1; 9 bases align to TRBD1. The CDR3 consists of 16 residues. V shed 10 bases and J 5 bases; nucleotides not matched to a gene: 17. The V gene's germline CDR1 is MDHEN and CDR2 SYDVKM. CDR3 residues: CATSSTAGTGSTEAFF. Written as DNA, the CDR3 is TGTGCCACCTCATCAACTGCCGGGACAGGGTCGACTGAAGCTTTCTTT.

This clonotype was detected a few times. This rearrangement joins TRBV9 to TRBJ2-2, with D unclear. The V end was cut by 0 bases, the J end by 8 bases, with 11 bases between. The germline CDR1 and CDR2 sequences are SGDLS and YYNGEE. The CDR3 contains 14 residues. CDR3 bases: TGTGCCAGCAGCGTAGTTGACGGTTCGGGGGAGCTGTTTTTT. Translated, it gives CASSVVDGSGELFF. The entire variable domain, with the rest obtained from reference TRBV9 and TRBJ2-2, is as follows: DSGVTQTPKHLITATGQRVTLRCSPRSGDLSVYWYQQSLDQGLQFLIQYYNGEERAKGNILERFSAQQFPDLHSELNLSSLELGDSALYFCASSVVDGSGELFFGEGSRLTVL.

The table lists this clonotype with many counts. The chain uses TRBV20-1 and TRBJ2-5, with unresolved D. The CDR3 runs to 15 residues. The V gene lost 6 bases and the J gene lost 1 base, with 18 bases spanning the gap. Germline-derived CDR1 and CDR2 are DFQATT and SNEGSKA (reference sequence). CDR3 sequence: CSAAPAGNAQETQYF. The CDR3 DNA is TGCAGTGCCGCGCCGGCTGGTAACGCCCAAGAGACCCAGTACTTC.

This clonotype was seen only a few times. This chain joins TRBV19 and TRBJ2-4, with D possibly being TRBD1 (5 bases). Matching the DNA end better, TRBJ2-1 makes the J call doubtful. CDR3 size: 11 residues. CDR1 and CDR2 (germline): LNHDA, SQIVND (reference sequence). The CDR3 sequence: CASSIGAIQFF. CDR3 coding DNA: TGTGCCAGTAGTATTGGGGCTATTCAGTTCTTC.

This chain links TRBV14 with TRBJ2-2; TRBD2 might be the D (5 bases). CDR3 length: 15 residues. Germline V lookup: CDR1 SGHDN, CDR2 FVKESK. V was clipped by 4 bases and J by 5 bases, with 14 bases between them. CDR3 sequence: CASSLGQRATGELFF. The DNA for the CDR3 is TGTGCCAGCAGCCTTGGGCAGAGGGCTACCGGGGAGCTGTTTTTT.

The rearrangement links TRBV28 to TRBJ1-1, with D perhaps matching TRBD1 (6 bases). Looked up from germline, CDR1 is MDHEN and CDR2 is SYDVKM. The CDR3 runs to 14 residues. V lost 6 bases and J 3 bases, leaving 14 bases between the germline ends. CDR3 region: CASSQQGWDTEAFF. The DNA for the CDR3 is TGTGCCAGCAGCCAACAGGGTTGGGACACTGAAGCTTTCTTT.

This clonotype was seen at least ten times. The rearrangement links TRBV2 to TRBJ1-5; D call uncertain. The germline V gene has CDR1 SNHLY and CDR2 FYNNEI. V was shortened by 2 bases and J by 0 bases, with 14 bases between the two germline ends. CDR3 length: 17 residues. Here the CDR3 DNA reads TGTGCCAGCAGTGAAATAGGGCAGGACCTTAGCAATCAGCCCCAGCATTTT. Translating it yields CASSEIGQDLSNQPQHF.

There are a few counts of this clonotype. The rearrangement uses TRBV25-1 and TRBJ2-2, with D unclear. The germline V and J ends were trimmed by 7 bases and 7 bases, with 19 bases remaining between them. Per the germline V gene, CDR1 is MGHDK and CDR2 is SYGVNS. The CDR3 is 15 amino acids. CDR3 nucleotides: TGTGCCAGCACCGGATGGCCCTGGGGTCTCGGGGAGCTGTTTTTT. This translates into CASTGWPWGLGELFF.

On this clonotype: A read error may account for a junction end that differs from germline. This CDR3 reads CASSFLLAGPTYNEQFF. The CDR3, as DNA: TGTGCCAGCAGCTTTTTACTAGCGGGACCTACCTACAATGAGCAGTTCTTC. The J gene is TRBJ2-1, the V gene TRBV5-1; 10 bases are shared with TRBD2. The CDR3 runs to 17 residues. Germline CDR1 is SGHRS and CDR2 is YFSETQ.